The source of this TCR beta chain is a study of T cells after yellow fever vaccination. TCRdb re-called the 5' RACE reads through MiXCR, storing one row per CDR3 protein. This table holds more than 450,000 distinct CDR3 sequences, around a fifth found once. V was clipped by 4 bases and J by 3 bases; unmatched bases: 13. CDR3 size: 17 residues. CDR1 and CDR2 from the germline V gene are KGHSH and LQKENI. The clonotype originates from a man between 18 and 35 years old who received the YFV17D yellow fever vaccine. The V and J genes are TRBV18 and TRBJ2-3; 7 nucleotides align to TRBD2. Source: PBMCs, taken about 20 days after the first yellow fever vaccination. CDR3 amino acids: CASSRLPLAGVTDTQYF. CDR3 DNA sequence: TGTGCCAGCTCACGACTGCCCTTGGCGGGGGTGACAGATACGCAGTATTTT.